The 15 T cell receptor beta chains listed next were all sequenced from one sample in a study of radiation and T cells in renal cell carcinoma. The treatment: 15 Gy SBRT to primary tumor, nephrectomy 4 weeks later. The data were produced by immunoSEQ multiplex PCR, yet TCRdb's version contains in-frame clones alone and is incomplete. The profile shows about 13,000 clones, 25% to 35% of them singletons. Sequenced here: tumor tissue, sampled from a patient whose treatment included radiotherapy and nephrectomy. The receptors were sampled from a man aged 55 to 70 with renal cell carcinoma.

Only a few counts were recorded for this clone. The chain is built from TRBV5-1 and TRBJ2-1; 10 nucleotides agree with TRBD1. V gave up 0 bases and J gave up 5 bases; unmatched junction bases: 8. The CDR3 totals 17 residues. Germline values: CDR1 SGHRS, CDR2 YFSETQ. The CDR3 region has the DNA TGCGCCAGCAGCTTGGGGCTTCCGGGACAGGGGAACAATGAGCAGTTCTTC. Its translation is CASSLGLPGQGNNEQFF.

The genes are TRBV5-1 and TRBJ2-2; D possibly corresponds to TRBD1 (5 bases). The germline V gene encodes CDR1 SGHRS and CDR2 YFSETQ. V lost 4 bases to trimming and J lost 7 bases, with 11 bases between them. The CDR3 has 13 residues. CDR3 nucleotide sequence: TGCGCCAGCAGCAAGACAGAAGGCGGGGAGCTGTTTTTT. This sequence encodes CASSKTEGGELFF.

This clone occurred once. The CDR3 protein is CASSLNGFSNTEAFF. CDR3 nucleotide sequence: TGTGCCAGCAGCTTGAATGGGTTTTCGAACACTGAAGCTTTCTTT. This chain links TRBV5-6 with TRBJ1-1; D ambiguous. V shed 1 base and J shed 1 base, with 11 bases lying between them. CDR1 SGHDT and CDR2 YYEEEE come from the germline V gene. This CDR3 comprises 15 residues.

The V call is TRBV7-9, the J call TRBJ1-1; D remains ambiguous. From germline, CDR1 is SEHNR and CDR2 FQNEAQ (reference sequence). The CDR3 covers 12 residues. V lost 1 base to trimming and J lost 6 bases, with 6 bases between them. CDR3: CASSLVVPEAFF. The CDR3 nucleotides are TGTGCCAGCAGCTTAGTCGTGCCTGAAGCTTTCTTT. Complete variable domain (other parts from reference TRBV7-9 and TRBJ1-1): DTGVSQNPRHKITKRGQNVTFRCDPISEHNRLYWYRQTLGQGPEFLTYFQNEAQLEKSRLLSDRFSAERPKGSFSTLEIQRTEQGDSAMYLCASSLVVPEAFFGQGTRLTVV.

V gene TRBV15 combines with J gene TRBJ1-1; D remains unclear. With 1 base removed from V and 0 bases from J, the gap between germline ends came to 9 bases. The CDR3 covers 15 residues. Per germline, CDR1 LNHNV and CDR2 YYDKDF (reference sequence). CDR3 in amino acids: CATSRGVLMNTEAFF. CDR3 nucleotide sequence: TGTGCCACCAGCAGAGGGGTCCTTATGAACACTGAAGCTTTCTTT. The full variable domain, with the rest looked up from reference TRBV15 and TRBJ1-1, is DAMVIQNPRYQVTQFGKPVTLSCSQTLNHNVMYWYQQKSSQAPKLLFHYYDKDFNNEADTPDNFQSRRPNTSFCFLDIRSPGLGDTAMYLCATSRGVLMNTEAFFGQGTRLTVV.

This clone rates as medium-sized (0.01 to 0.1%). J is TRBJ2-5 and V is TRBV6-6, with 8 bases identical to TRBD2. Per the germline V gene, CDR1 is MNHNY and CDR2 is SVGAGI (reference sequence). This CDR3 spans 16 amino acids. The J segment lost 1 base and the V segment lost 2 bases, leaving 6 bases of the junction unmatched. In DNA form, the CDR3 reads TGTGCCAGCAGTTACGGGGGACTAGGTTTCCAAGAGACCCAGTACTTC. Encoded protein: CASSYGGLGFQETQYF.

The chain joins TRBV9 to TRBJ1-6; TRBD1 is a possible D gene (6 bases). This CDR3 comprises 15 residues. In germline, CDR1 is SGDLS, CDR2 YYNGEE. Trimming took 2 bases from V and 7 from J, leaving 13 bases between them. CDR3 protein: CASSVGGQGNSPLHF. CDR3 nucleotide sequence: TGTGCCAGCAGCGTTGGGGGGCAGGGAAATTCACCCCTCCACTTT.

The chain uses TRBV9 and TRBJ2-2; D call uncertain. With 5 bases removed from V and 0 bases from J, the gap between germline ends came to 5 bases. The CDR3 runs to 13 residues. Germline V CDR1 and CDR2: SGDLS, YYNGEE. The CDR3 sequence is CASRFANTGELFF. CDR3 DNA sequence: TGTGCCAGCAGGTTCGCGAACACCGGGGAGCTGTTTTTT. Variable domain in full (rest from reference TRBV9 and TRBJ2-2): DSGVTQTPKHLITATGQRVTLRCSPRSGDLSVYWYQQSLDQGLQFLIQYYNGEERAKGNILERFSAQQFPDLHSELNLSSLELGDSALYFCASRFANTGELFFGEGSRLTVL.

The V call is TRBV7-3, the J call TRBJ2-1; 10 bases map to TRBD2. V shed 5 bases and J 4 bases; nucleotides not matched to a gene: 11. This CDR3 spans 17 amino acids. Germline CDR1 reads SGHTA; CDR2 reads FQGTGA. This chain's CDR3 is CASSPWGASGSYNEQFF. For the CDR3, the DNA is TGTGCCAGCAGCCCCTGGGGGGCTAGCGGGAGTTACAATGAGCAGTTCTTC.

The chain links TRBV30 to TRBJ2-3; 8 bases map to TRBD1. Per the germline V gene, CDR1 is GTSNPN and CDR2 is SVGIG (reference sequence). J lost 0 bases, V lost 4 bases, and 3 bases had no gene match. The CDR3 contains 14 residues. The DNA for the CDR3 is TGTGCCTGGACAGGGGGCGTGAGCACAGATACGCAGTATTTT. This translates into CAWTGGVSTDTQYF. Together with reference TRBV30 and TRBJ2-3, the CDR3 gives the full variable domain: SQTIHQWPATLVQPVGSPLSLECTVEGTSNPNLYWYRQAAGRGLQLLFYSVGIGQISSEVPQNLSASRPQDRQFILSSKKLLLSDSGFYLCAWTGGVSTDTQYFGPGTRLTVL.

The V gene is TRBV6-6, the J gene TRBJ1-2; D uncertain. V shed 0 bases and J shed 8 bases, with 13 bases lying between them. The length of the CDR3 is 14 residues. Germline CDR1 reads MNHNY; CDR2 reads SVGAGI (reference sequence). The CDR3, as DNA: TGTGCCAGCAGTTACTCAGCTTACTCAGAAGGCTACACCTTC. As protein: CASSYSAYSEGYTF.

This clone was seen only a few times. This sequence joins TRBV2 and TRBJ2-5; the D gene is possibly TRBD2 (5 bases). CDR3 size: 14 residues. Germline V gene lookup returns CDR1 SNHLY and CDR2 FYNNEI. Between the trimmed V and J ends, which lost 4 bases and 4 bases, there was a span of 13 bases. CDR3: CASSAGRASETQYF. CDR3 coding DNA: TGTGCCAGCAGTGCTGGGCGGGCGTCAGAGACCCAGTACTTC.

The J gene is TRBJ2-1, the V gene TRBV7-2; D possibly corresponds to TRBD2 (7 bases). Germline CDR1 and CDR2: SGHTA and FQGNSA. The CDR3 contains 14 residues. The V end lost 0 bases, the J end lost 6 bases, and 9 bases lay between the germline ends. The DNA for the CDR3 is TGTGCCAGCAGCTTAGCGGCGGGGGCCAATGAGCAGTTCTTC. Residues: CASSLAAGANEQFF.

This clone was detected a few times. The V call is TRBV6-5, the J call TRBJ1-5; D gene uncertain. V gave up 0 bases and J gave up 0 bases, with 0 bases separating them. The CDR3 runs 13 residues. CDR1 and CDR2 (germline): MNHEY, SVGAGI. CDR3 DNA: TGTGCCAGCAGTTACTCTAGCAATCAGCCCCAGCATTTT. This gives the protein CASSYSSNQPQHF.

This clone was seen more than once but under ten times. The rearrangement links TRBV5-1 to TRBJ1-1, with a weak D call TRBD1 (5 bases). Germline assignment: CDR1 SGHRS and CDR2 YFSETQ. Trimming took off 5 bases at V and 3 bases at J, with 20 bases between the two ends. CDR3 length: 16 residues. DNA for the CDR3: TGCGCCAGCAGACCCCAGACCGGGGGAGTTGACACTGAAGCTTTCTTT. Its translation is CASRPQTGGVDTEAFF.